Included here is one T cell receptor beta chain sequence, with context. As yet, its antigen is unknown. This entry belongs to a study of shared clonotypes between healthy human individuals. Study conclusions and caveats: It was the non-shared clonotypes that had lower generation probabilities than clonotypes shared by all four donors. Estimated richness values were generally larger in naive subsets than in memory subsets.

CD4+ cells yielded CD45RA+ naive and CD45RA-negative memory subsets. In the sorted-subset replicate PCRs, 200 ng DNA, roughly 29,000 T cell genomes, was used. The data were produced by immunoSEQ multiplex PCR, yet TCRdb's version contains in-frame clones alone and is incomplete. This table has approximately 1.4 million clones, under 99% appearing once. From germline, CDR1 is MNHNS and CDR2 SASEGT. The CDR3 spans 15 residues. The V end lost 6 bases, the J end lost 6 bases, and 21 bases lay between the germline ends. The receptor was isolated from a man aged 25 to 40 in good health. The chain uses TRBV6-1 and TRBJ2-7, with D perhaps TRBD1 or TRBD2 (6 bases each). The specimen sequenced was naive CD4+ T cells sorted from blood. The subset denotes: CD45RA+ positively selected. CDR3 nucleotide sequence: TGTGCCAGCAGCCCACCCGTAGGGGGGCTACGCGAGCAGTACTTC. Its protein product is CASSPPVGGLREQYF.